Listed below are T cell receptor beta chains from one sample, sequenced in a study of cytomegalovirus exposure and HLA in healthy donors. Only in-frame clones appear in the TCRdb table, and some are missing; sequencing was by immunoSEQ multiplex PCR. The data hold 110,000 or so clones, with roughly 70% observed a single time. The sample taken for sequencing was PBMCs. These receptors were collected from a woman aged 40 to 49 in good health and CMV-seropositive. The CDR3 runs from the conserved cysteine through the conserved F or W. Each record gives: clone size, D gene, V gene, J gene, CDR3 protein, CDR3 DNA. D genes are given only for firm matches. The size of a clone is reported for some rows only, either as once, few or many, or as a class for expanded clones.

>-|-|TRBV19|TRBJ1-2
CASSIGGGSKNYGYTF
TGTGCCAGTAGTATAGGAGGAGGGTCGAAAAACTATGGCTACACCTTC
>-|TRBD1|TRBV14|TRBJ1-2
CASSRDRGWMDYGYTF
TGTGCCAGCAGCCGCGACAGGGGATGGATGGACTATGGCTACACCTTC
>-|TRBD1|TRBV19|TRBJ2-7
CASSDRGSIYEQYF
TGTGCCAGTTCGGACAGGGGCTCTATCTACGAGCAGTACTTC
>-|TRBD1|TRBV11-2|TRBJ1-1
CASSLQGGTEAFF
TGTGCCAGCAGCCTACAGGGGGGCACTGAAGCTTTCTTT
>-|TRBD1|TRBV6-5|TRBJ1-6
CASSGRGHNSPLHF
TGTGCCAGCAGTGGAAGGGGGCATAATTCACCCCTCCACTTT
>-|TRBD2|TRBV15|TRBJ2-7
CATSPRDWGGEQYF
TGTGCCACCAGCCCCCGAGACTGGGGGGGCGAGCAGTACTTC
>-|TRBD2|TRBV7-3|TRBJ2-5
CASSPLTSGRAETQYF
TGTGCCAGCAGCCCCCTGACTAGCGGGAGGGCCGAGACCCAGTACTTC
>-|-|TRBV5-4|TRBJ1-2
CASSLVGTNYGYTF
TGTGCCAGCAGCTTAGTCGGGACTAACTATGGCTACACCTTC
>-|-|TRBV7-3|TRBJ2-3
CASSLRGSAGDTDTQYF
TGTGCCAGCAGCTTAAGAGGGTCGGCGGGTGACACAGATACGCAGTATTTT
>few|-|TRBV5-4|TRBJ1-2
CASSPTAGNYGYTF
TGTGCCAGCAGCCCGACCGCAGGGAACTATGGCTACACCTTC
>-|-|TRBV7-9|TRBJ1-2
CASSLSGGGNYGYTF
TGTGCCAGCAGCTTGAGCGGGGGGGGAAACTATGGCTACACCTTC
>few|-|TRBV19|TRBJ1-5
CASTTRGLGNQPQHF
TGTGCCAGTACCACTCGGGGGTTGGGCAATCAGCCCCAGCATTTT
>-|-|TRBV6-5|TRBJ1-5
CASSTKAGYNQPQHF
TGTGCCAGCAGCACCAAGGCAGGGTACAATCAGCCCCAGCATTTT
>once|-|TRBV30|TRBJ1-1
CAWRSPVKRDTEAFF
TGTGCCTGGAGGTCTCCGGTTAAGAGAGACACTGAAGCTTTCTTT
>few|-|TRBV27|TRBJ2-5
CASSLSVYETQYF
TGTGCCAGCAGTTTATCTGTTTATGAGACCCAGTACTTC
>-|TRBD2|TRBV11-2|TRBJ2-3
CASRVRTSGGIYDTQYF
TGTGCCAGCAGGGTTCGGACTAGCGGGGGGATCTATGATACGCAGTATTTT
>-|-|TRBV19|TRBJ1-3
CASSISGGSGNTIYF
TGTGCCAGTAGTATATCGGGAGGATCTGGAAACACCATATATTTT
>-|TRBD1|TRBV10-3|TRBJ2-7
CAVGGGQGYEQYF
TGTGCCGTGGGAGGGGGACAGGGCTACGAGCAGTACTTC
>-|-|TRBV7-6|TRBJ2-1
CASSSGQRVDSSYNEQFF
TGTGCCAGCAGCTCAGGTCAGCGGGTGGATAGCTCCTACAATGAGCAGTTCTTC
>-|-|TRBV19|TRBJ2-6
CASVSGANVLTF
TGTGCCTCGGTCTCTGGGGCCAACGTCCTGACTTTC
>-|-|TRBV6-6|TRBJ1-3
CASSPLGNTIYF
TGTGCCAGCAGCCCCCTCGGAAACACCATATATTTT
>-|-|TRBV29-1|TRBJ2-7
CSVGRAGYEQYF
TGCAGCGTTGGCAGGGCCGGATACGAGCAGTACTTC
>once|TRBD2|TRBV28|TRBJ2-3
CASSLLWTSNRDTQYF
TGTGCCAGCAGTTTATTGTGGACTAGCAATAGAGATACGCAGTATTTT
>-|-|TRBV9|TRBJ1-2
CASSVAPSRGYTF
TGTGCCAGCAGCGTAGCCCCGAGTCGGGGCTACACCTTC
>-|-|TRBV7-9|TRBJ1-1
CSSSLRGTEAFF
TGTTCCAGCAGCTTAAGGGGGACTGAAGCTTTCTTT
>-|-|TRBV6-1|TRBJ2-6
CASSEWQAGANVLTF
TGTGCCAGCAGTGAATGGCAGGCTGGGGCCAACGTCCTGACTTTC
>few|-|TRBV4-3|TRBJ2-1
CASSQDSGPSSYNEQFF
TGCGCCAGCAGCCAAGATTCTGGGCCGAGCTCCTACAATGAGCAGTTCTTC
>-|-|TRBV29-1|TRBJ2-1
CSVEDLRDLGQFF
TGCAGCGTTGAAGATTTGCGGGATTTGGGTCAGTTCTTC
>-|-|TRBV14|TRBJ1-4
CASSQVRSSGEKLFF
TGTGCCAGCAGCCAAGTGAGGAGTTCGGGTGAAAAACTGTTTTTT
>-|-|TRBV30|TRBJ2-4
CAWSPRHGREPKNIQYF
TGTGCCTGGAGCCCCCGGCACGGCAGGGAACCCAAAAACATTCAGTACTTC
>-|-|TRBV9|TRBJ2-7
CASSEGGAGSSYEQYF
TGTGCCAGCAGCGAGGGGGGGGCAGGGAGCTCCTACGAGCAGTACTTC
>medium-sized|TRBD1|TRBV19|TRBJ2-6
CASSRDSSSGANVLTF
TGTGCCAGTAGTAGGGACAGCAGCTCTGGGGCCAACGTCCTGACTTTC
>-|TRBD1|TRBV6-1|TRBJ1-2
CASSVTGTGSRHYGYTF
TGTGCCAGCAGTGTGACCGGGACAGGGAGCAGACACTATGGCTACACCTTC
>once|-|TRBV9|TRBJ1-1
CASSRQVENTEAFF
TGTGCCAGCAGCAGACAGGTGGAGAACACTGAAGCTTTCTTT
>-|-|TRBV18|TRBJ2-3
CASSPPALDTQYF
TGTGCCAGCTCACCACCGGCCCTCGATACGCAGTATTTT
>once|TRBD1|TRBV19|TRBJ2-5
CASSTGTESPPGTQYF
TGTGCCAGTAGCACCGGGACAGAGAGCCCTCCCGGGACCCAGTACTTC
>few|TRBD2|TRBV9|TRBJ2-1
CASSVEGGLRLAGGPSYNEQFF
TGTGCCAGCAGCGTAGAGGGGGGTCTGCGCCTAGCGGGAGGCCCGTCCTACAATGAGCAGTTCTTC
>-|-|TRBV5-4|TRBJ1-5
CASSTGSLSNQPQHF
TGTGCCAGCAGTACGGGTTCCCTCAGCAATCAGCCCCAGCATTTT
>-|-|TRBV10-3|TRBJ2-1
CAISEDSPQYNEQFF
TGTGCCATCAGTGAGGACAGTCCTCAATACAATGAGCAGTTCTTC